The 25 T cell receptor beta chains below were found in one sample sequenced in a study of response to subunit inactivated influenza vaccine. Each CDR3 protein is one row after TCRdb ran MiXCR on the RT-PCR reads. Of about 170,000 distinct CDR3 sequences listed, 12% are singletons. These data were likewise used in another study, on T cells expressing NK-cell markers. From that second work: For TCR beta, cDNA was produced by 5'RACE template switching with UMIs.

Material: CD8+ T cells sorted from PBMCs, obtained 12 days after vaccination. The receptors shown here come from a man aged 50 or older who received an inactivated influenza vaccine.

This clonotype was seen a handful of times. The J gene is TRBJ1-1, the V gene TRBV6-2 or TRBV6-3, with D maybe TRBD1 (5 bases). The CDR3 length is 16 residues. Germline CDR1 MNHEY, CDR2 SVGEGT. The V gene lost 4 bases and the J gene lost 3 bases, with 18 bases spanning the gap. This CDR3 reads CASSSKTGTRDTEAFF. The CDR3 region has the DNA TGTGCCAGCAGTTCCAAAACCGGGACCCGGGACACTGAAGCTTTCTTT.

The chain recombines TRBV5-1 with TRBJ2-4; D not certain. V lost 7 bases, J lost 8 bases, and 16 bases lay in between. This CDR3 is built from 13 residues. Germline-derived CDR1 and CDR2 are SGHRS and YFSETQ. The CDR3 coding sequence is TGCGCCAGCGGACCCCCCGATAGGGACATTCAGTACTTC. It codes for CASGPPDRDIQYF.

This rearrangement joins TRBV29-1 to TRBJ1-3; 7 bases match TRBD1. The CDR3 runs 14 residues. Germline lookup yields CDR1 SQVTM and CDR2 ANQGSEA. The J segment lost 2 bases and the V segment lost 4 bases, leaving 5 bases of the junction unmatched. The CDR3 DNA sequence: TGCAGCGTTGTGTGGCAGGGGGCTGGAAACACCATATATTTT. As protein: CSVVWQGAGNTIYF.

The gene calls are TRBV5-6 and TRBJ1-2; D unresolved. This CDR3 is built from 12 residues. Germline values: CDR1 SGHDT, CDR2 YYEEEE. Trimming took off 6 bases at V and 6 bases at J, with 12 bases between the two ends. DNA of the CDR3: TGTGCCAGCACCCTGGGAGGGCATGGCTACACCTTC. This translates into CASTLGGHGYTF.

V is TRBV15 and J is TRBJ1-4; D gene uncertain. V lost 0 bases and J lost 2, with 10 bases in between. The CDR3 is 16 amino acids. Germline assignment: CDR1 LNHNV and CDR2 YYDKDF (reference sequence). The CDR3 sequence: CATSRETIETNEKLFF. As DNA, the CDR3 is TGTGCCACCAGCAGAGAAACAATAGAGACTAATGAAAAACTGTTTTTT.

This clonotype appeared a few times. V usage is TRBV15 and J usage is TRBJ2-5; weak D call: TRBD2 (5 bases). CDR3 length equals 15 residues. Germline V gene lookup returns CDR1 LNHNV and CDR2 YYDKDF (reference sequence). Trimming removed 0 bases from V and 7 bases from J, with 15 bases in between. As DNA, the CDR3 is TGTGCCACCAGCAGAGAGGTAACTCGACGGGGGACCCAGTACTTC. It encodes CATSREVTRRGTQYF. Complete variable domain (other parts from reference TRBV15 and TRBJ2-5): DAMVIQNPRYQVTQFGKPVTLSCSQTLNHNVMYWYQQKSSQAPKLLFHYYDKDFNNEADTPDNFQSRRPNTSFCFLDIRSPGLGDTAMYLCATSREVTRRGTQYFGPGTRLLVL.

There are many counts of this clonotype. V and J are TRBV5-1 and TRBJ1-5; 10 bases are a match to TRBD1. Trimming took 9 bases from V and 1 from J; bases not matched to a gene: 10. This CDR3 has 16 residues. Looked up from germline, CDR1 is SGHRS and CDR2 is YFSETQ. Here the CDR3 DNA reads TGCGCCAACGGACAGGGGGACACTTCGAGCAATCAGCCCCAGCATTTT. Protein sequence: CANGQGDTSSNQPQHF.

A note on this clonotype: The junction differs from germline at one of its ends, possibly a read error. The rearrangement uses TRBV12-3 or TRBV12-4 and TRBJ2-2, with no clear D. This CDR3 is built from 14 residues. CDR3 region: CASTPYDSTWELFF. Written as DNA, the CDR3 is TGTGCCAGTACTCCTTATGATAGCACCTGGGAGCTGTTTTTT.

This clonotype turned up a few times. V and J are TRBV28 and TRBJ2-7; D could derive from TRBD1 or TRBD2 (5 bases each). The CDR3 sequence is 13 residues long. Germline V gene lookup returns CDR1 MDHEN and CDR2 SYDVKM. Trimming took 7 bases from V and 7 from J, leaving 17 bases between them. The CDR3 loop reads CASKNQGAREQYF. As DNA, the CDR3 is TGTGCCAGCAAGAACCAGGGAGCAAGAGAGCAGTACTTC.

The CDR3 region is CASSLRDYGYTF. In DNA, the CDR3 is TGTGCCAGCAGCTTGCGGGACTATGGCTACACCTTC. The chain couples TRBV5-6 to TRBJ1-2; D gene unclear. CDR3 length: 12 amino acids. Per germline, CDR1 SGHDT and CDR2 YYEEEE. Trimming shortened V by 1 base and J by 3 bases, and 4 bases separated the two germline ends. Together with reference TRBV5-6 and TRBJ1-2, the CDR3 gives the full variable domain: DAGVTQSPTHLIKTRGQQVTLRCSPKSGHDTVSWYQQALGQGPQFIFQYYEEEERQRGNFPDRFSGHQFPNYSSELNVNALLLGDSALYLCASSLRDYGYTFGSGTRLTVV.

In its sample, this clonotype was seen many times. The chain recombines TRBV7-8 with TRBJ2-3, with TRBD2 matching 11 bases. The germline V gene encodes CDR1 SGHVS and CDR2 FQNEAQ. J lost 4 bases, V lost 3 bases, and 6 bases had no gene match. The CDR3 has 16 amino acids. The CDR3 DNA sequence: TGTGCCAGCAGCTTCTTAGCGGGAGGGTCGTCAGATACGCAGTATTTT. Protein: CASSFLAGGSSDTQYF.

In this sample, this clonotype turned up a few times. The genes are TRBV7-9 and TRBJ1-1, with D tentatively TRBD1 (5 bases). There are 14 residues in the CDR3. Per the germline V gene, CDR1 is SEHNR and CDR2 is FQNEAQ (reference sequence). With 5 bases removed from V and 6 bases from J, the gap between germline ends came to 16 bases. The CDR3 DNA reads as TGTGCCAGCAGCCCCGGGACCGGGGCCCCTGAAGCTTTCTTT. Amino acid sequence: CASSPGTGAPEAFF.

J is TRBJ2-7 and V is TRBV4-1, with TRBD1 identical over 7 bases. CDR3 length equals 15 residues. J gave up 1 base and V 1 base, and 4 bases lay outside the gene matches. The germline CDR1 and CDR2 sequences are MGHRA and YSYEKL. CDR3 protein: CASSQARQGSYEQYF. The DNA for the CDR3 is TGCGCCAGCAGCCAAGCTAGACAGGGTTCCTACGAGCAGTACTTC.

The chain combines TRBV5-5 with TRBJ2-1; 9 nucleotides line up with TRBD1. In germline, CDR1 is SGHKS, CDR2 YYEKEE (reference sequence). Germline trimming cut 4 bases from V and 3 bases from J; bases unmatched to any gene: 5. The CDR3 covers 15 residues. The CDR3 region is CASSQDRGLYNEQFF. In DNA, the CDR3 is TGTGCCAGCAGCCAGGACAGGGGTCTCTACAATGAGCAGTTCTTC.

The sample holds one count of this clonotype. This chain links TRBV2 with TRBJ2-1; 8 bases agree with TRBD2. J gave up 8 bases and V 10 bases, and 16 bases lay outside the gene matches. CDR1 SNHLY and CDR2 FYNNEI come from the germline V gene. The CDR3 consists of 15 residues. CDR3 coding DNA: TGTGCCACCAAGTCGGGTAGCGGGGTCTTGGATGAGCAGTTCTTC. Protein product: CATKSGSGVLDEQFF.

This CDR3 is CASTPWGETYEQYF. CDR3 DNA sequence: TGTGCCAGCACCCCCTGGGGCGAAACCTACGAGCAGTACTTC. V usage is TRBV11-2 and J usage is TRBJ2-7; a weak D match, TRBD1 (5 bases). This CDR3 comprises 14 residues. V lost 7 bases, J lost 2 bases, and 15 bases lay in between. Germline assignment: CDR1 SGHAT and CDR2 FQNNGV. The full variable domain, completed using reference TRBV11-2 and TRBJ2-7, is EAGVAQSPRYKIIEKRQSVAFWCNPISGHATLYWYQQILGQGPKLLIQFQNNGVVDDSQLPKDRFSAERLKGVDSTLKIQPAKLEDSAVYLCASTPWGETYEQYFGPGTRLTVT.

The chain has TRBV12-3 or TRBV12-4 and TRBJ2-1; D may be TRBD1 (6 bases). Between the trimmed V and J ends, which lost 5 bases and 0 bases, there was a span of 17 bases. CDR3 length equals 17 residues. The CDR3 loop is CASSPPTGQPSYNEQFF. The DNA for the CDR3 is TGTGCCAGCAGTCCGCCGACAGGACAACCCTCCTACAATGAGCAGTTCTTC.

V gene TRBV7-8 combines with J gene TRBJ2-7, with D perhaps matching TRBD1 or TRBD2 (6 bases each). V was shortened by 5 bases and J by 6 bases, with 17 bases between the two germline ends. CDR1 and CDR2 from the germline V gene are SGHVS and FQNEAQ. The CDR3 totals 14 residues. Here the CDR3 reads CASSLLGGSGEQYF. CDR3 bases: TGTGCCAGCAGCCTGCTAGGGGGGTCCGGCGAGCAGTACTTC.

The CDR3 DNA is TGCGCCAGCAGCCGGGGGCCTAGCGGGGCCGCCTCCTACAATGAGCAGTTCTTC. Protein sequence: CASSRGPSGAASYNEQFF. The chain joins TRBV5-1 to TRBJ2-1; 9 bases line up with TRBD2. The germline V gene encodes CDR1 SGHRS and CDR2 YFSETQ. This CDR3 is 18 amino acids long. The V gene end was trimmed by 4 bases and the J gene end by 0 bases; junction bases not matched to a gene: 11. Combining the CDR3 with reference TRBV5-1 and TRBJ2-1 gives the whole variable domain KAGVTQTPRYLIKTRGQQVTLSCSPISGHRSVSWYQQTPGQGLQFLFEYFSETQRNKGNFPGRFSGRQFSNSRSEMNVSTLELGDSALYLCASSRGPSGAASYNEQFFGPGTRLTVL.

The chain carries TRBV6-5 and TRBJ1-6, with 9 positions matching TRBD1. The J segment lost 8 bases and the V segment lost 6 bases, leaving 8 bases of the junction unmatched. The CDR3 sequence is 15 residues long. Per the germline V gene, CDR1 is MNHEY and CDR2 is SVGAGI. CDR3 nucleotide sequence: TGTGCCAGCAGCTTACAGGGGGCTAGGGATTCACCCCTCCACTTT. Its translation is CASSLQGARDSPLHF.

This clonotype was recorded at least ten times. This chain uses TRBV7-9 with TRBJ2-3, with TRBD1 matching over 7 bases. Germline V lookup: CDR1 SEHNR, CDR2 FQNEAQ (reference sequence). J was trimmed by 2 bases and V by 5 bases; bases with no gene match: 10. This CDR3 has 16 residues. CDR3 nucleotide sequence: TGTGCCAGCAGCCCTCGACAGGGACCTGACACAGATACGCAGTATTTT. It is translated as CASSPRQGPDTDTQYF.

This clonotype was detected a few times. The J gene is TRBJ1-4, the V gene TRBV2; tentatively, D is TRBD1 (6 bases). Germline CDR1 reads SNHLY; CDR2 reads FYNNEI. V shed 7 bases and J shed 7 bases, with 16 bases lying between them. The CDR3 length is 14 residues. The CDR3 DNA sequence: TGTGCCAGCATTGCGGACAGCTCTGGTGAAAAACTGTTTTTT. Encoded protein: CASIADSSGEKLFF.

This chain uses TRBV4-2 with TRBJ2-7; 8 bases are shared with TRBD1. Germline V gives CDR1 LGHNA, CDR2 YNFKEQ. The CDR3 is 12 amino acids. The V segment lost 4 bases and the J segment 6 bases; nucleotides outside the gene matches: 2. CDR3 sequence reads: CASSPQGAEQYF. The CDR3 nucleotides are TGTGCCAGCAGCCCCCAGGGGGCCGAGCAGTACTTC.

This clonotype was seen only a few times. This chain connects TRBV29-1 to TRBJ2-7; 9 bases are shared with TRBD1. V dropped 1 base and J dropped 5; count of bases not matched to a gene: 3. Germline values: CDR1 SQVTM, CDR2 ANQGSEA. CDR3 size: 13 residues. DNA of the CDR3: TGCAGCGTTGAAGGGGACAGGGCCCACGAGCAGTACTTC. Translating it yields CSVEGDRAHEQYF.

This clonotype has a handful of counts. This chain connects TRBV5-1 to TRBJ2-7, with D perhaps TRBD1 (5 bases). This CDR3 region has 15 residues. V lost 4 bases and J 4 bases, leaving 18 bases between the germline ends. Germline V lookup: CDR1 SGHRS, CDR2 YFSETQ. CDR3 DNA: TGCGCCAGCAGCGCCGTTCAGGGAATGGCGTACGAGCAGTACTTC. Translation: CASSAVQGMAYEQYF.